The table lists the clone carrying this TCR beta chain with a count of one. The assay was immunoSEQ multiplex PCR, and TCRdb's table has in-frame clones only and misses some. The table lists about 47,000 clones, over 75% of them singletons, with roughly a quarter in the top ten. The sample comes from a study of blood T cell repertoires in COVID-19. Study background: The United States, Italy and Spain supplied acute and convalescent COVID-19 samples. The analysed material was cDNA or gDNA that came from T cells, B-cell-depleted T cells, or PBMCs.

This CDR3 comprises 13 residues. The germline V gene has CDR1 MGHDK and CDR2 SYGVNS. Trimming removed 2 bases from V and 5 bases from J, with 9 bases in between. The genes are TRBV25-1 and TRBJ1-1, with a possible D match to TRBD1 (5 bases). Sequencing was performed on peripheral blood. This clonotype was obtained from a woman aged 60 to 75 with acute or convalescent COVID-19. CDR3 sequence reads: CASSEPGRTEAFF. The CDR3 nucleotides are TGTGCCAGCAGTGAACCAGGGAGGACTGAAGCTTTCTTT.